Sequencing of this T cell receptor (beta chain) was carried out in a study of PD-L1 blockade in urothelial cancer. Study background: Patients' atezolizumab regimen, 1,200 mg intravenously every 3 weeks, began in the mid-2010s. Analyzed time points were 3 weeks (second dose) and 6 weeks after therapy began. Each blood sample yielded a median of about 140,000 T cells.

For this clone: The antigen is not known.

Per germline, CDR1 SGHDN and CDR2 FVKESK. V shed 4 bases and J 7 bases; nucleotides not matched to a gene: 13. This CDR3 comprises 17 residues. Repertoires were generated with immunoSEQ multiplex PCR, while TCRdb's copy carries only in-frame clones and drops some. The sample has roughly 62,000 clones; roughly four fifths are singletons. Study outcomes and limitations: Improved survival was predicted by pretreatment blood TCR clonality below the median.

This chain joins TRBV14 and TRBJ2-1, with 10 bases matching TRBD2. The clonotype comes from a man aged 70 or older with urothelial cancer. The source was PBMCs, collected around atezolizumab (anti-PD-L1) treatment. In nucleotides, the CDR3 is TGTGCCAGCAGCCCCCTCGGGATGAGCGGGAGGGCTAATGAGCAGTTCTTC. Its protein is CASSPLGMSGRANEQFF.